Below, 17 T cell receptor beta chains from the same sample are listed, as sequenced in a study of cytomegalovirus exposure and HLA in healthy donors. PCR was performed using 60 Vbeta and 13 Jbeta primers. The data were produced by immunoSEQ multiplex PCR, yet TCRdb's version contains in-frame clones alone and is incomplete. Of approximately 210,000 clones in the sample, around 90% were seen once. The sequenced sample consisted of PBMCs. All receptors derive from a woman between 18 and 29 years old in good health and CMV-seronegative.

The V call is TRBV6-5, the J call TRBJ1-2, with D tentatively TRBD1 (6 bases). Trimming took off 5 bases at V and 3 bases at J, with 7 bases between the two ends. The CDR3 has 12 amino acids. Germline values: CDR1 MNHEY, CDR2 SVGAGI. The CDR3, as DNA: TGTGCCAGCAGTCGGACAGACTATGGCTACACCTTC. Residues: CASSRTDYGYTF.

The chain has TRBV9 and TRBJ2-1; D remains unclear. Trimming took 0 bases from V and 8 from J, leaving 15 bases between them. This CDR3 comprises 15 residues. CDR1 and CDR2 from the germline V gene are SGDLS and YYNGEE. In DNA, the CDR3 is TGTGCCAGCAGCGTAGAATCCGATGCGAGCTATGAGCAGTTCTTC. It encodes CASSVESDASYEQFF.

This sequence joins TRBV4-2 and TRBJ1-2, with 7 bases lining up with TRBD1. Trimming cost V 5 bases and J 4 bases; bases outside gene matches: 7. The length of the CDR3 is 14 residues. The germline gives CDR1 LGHNA, CDR2 YNFKEQ. Here the CDR3 reads CASSTQGDTYGYTF. The CDR3 DNA follows: TGTGCCAGCAGCACCCAGGGGGACACCTATGGCTACACCTTC.

This rearrangement joins TRBV5-4 to TRBJ2-3, with unresolved D. The CDR3 is 15 residues long. Germline CDR1 reads SGHNT; CDR2 reads YYREEE (reference sequence). V lost 4 bases to trimming and J lost 0 bases, with 12 bases between them. The CDR3 nucleotides are TGTGCCAGCAGCCTTCCCAAGACTAGCACAGATACGCAGTATTTT. Protein product: CASSLPKTSTDTQYF.

With regard to this clone: One end of the junction does not line up with germline, which may come from a read error. The chain combines TRBV10-2 with TRBJ2-5; 12 bases agree with TRBD2. CDR3 length: 14 amino acids. Germline V gene lookup returns CDR1 WSHSY and CDR2 SAAADI. CDR3 DNA: TGCGCCAGCAGTGGACTAGCGGGAGAGGTGGCGCTTCACTTC. As protein: CASSGLAGEVALHF.

The J gene is TRBJ2-7, the V gene TRBV6-5; 8 positions match TRBD1. In germline, CDR1 is MNHEY, CDR2 SVGAGI. The CDR3 consists of 12 residues. V lost 4 bases, J lost 5 bases, and 1 base stayed unmatched. This CDR3 reads CASSSDRDEQYF. The DNA for the CDR3 is TGTGCCAGCAGTTCGGACAGGGACGAGCAGTACTTC.

The chain joins TRBV4-2 to TRBJ2-1; 7 positions match TRBD2. This CDR3 region has 17 residues. V shed 0 bases and J 0 bases; nucleotides not matched to a gene: 5. The germline V gene has CDR1 LGHNA and CDR2 YNFKEQ. The DNA of the CDR3 is TGTGCCAGCAGCCAAGAAAGGGCGGGAGCCTCCTACAATGAGCAGTTCTTC. This codes for CASSQERAGASYNEQFF.

This sequence joins TRBV7-9 and TRBJ1-2; 8 bases line up with TRBD1. CDR1 SEHNR and CDR2 FQNEAQ come from the germline V gene (reference sequence). After removal of 0 bases from V and 8 bases from J, the junction contained 5 bases not matched to a gene. The length of the CDR3 is 14 residues. CDR3 amino acids: CASSLAGQGIGYTF. The DNA for the CDR3 is TGTGCCAGCAGCTTAGCTGGACAGGGAATCGGCTACACCTTC.

The genes are TRBV5-1 and TRBJ1-5, with D hard to call. Trimming stripped 2 bases from V and 10 bases from J, with 22 bases between. Germline CDR1 reads SGHRS; CDR2 reads YFSETQ. CDR3 length: 16 amino acids. The CDR3 region is CASSLIRWQAKVPQHF. For the CDR3, the DNA is TGCGCCAGCAGCTTAATCCGGTGGCAGGCAAAAGTACCCCAGCATTTT.

The rearrangement joins TRBV7-2 to TRBJ2-3, with TRBD2 matching 7 bases. The CDR3 consists of 15 residues. The germline gives CDR1 SGHTA, CDR2 FQGNSA. Trimming at V came to 3 bases and at J to 3 bases, leaving 6 bases not matched to a gene. CDR3 bases: TGTGCCAGCAGCTTGGTCCTAGCGGAGACAGATACGCAGTATTTT. Its protein is CASSLVLAETDTQYF.

This clone was found once. Other DNA sequences in the sample encode the same CDR3. This chain links TRBV18 with TRBJ2-7; tentatively, D is TRBD1 (5 bases). The CDR3 length is 13 residues. Trimming left V 2 bases short and J 0 bases short, with 5 bases between. Germline V lookup: CDR1 KGHSH, CDR2 LQKENI. The CDR3 DNA is TGTGCCAGCTCACCAGACAGCTCCTACGAGCAGTACTTC. Protein: CASSPDSSYEQYF.

The CDR3 loop reads CASSEQGSGELFF. The CDR3 DNA follows: TGTGCCAGCTCCGAGCAGGGTTCTGGGGAGCTGTTTTTT. The rearrangement uses TRBV2 and TRBJ2-2; possible D gene TRBD1, 5 bases. Germline V gene data show CDR1 as SNHLY and CDR2 as FYNNEI. This CDR3 is built from 13 residues. V lost 8 bases to trimming and J lost 8 bases, with 15 bases between them. The full variable domain, completed using reference TRBV2 and TRBJ2-2, is EPEVTQTPSHQVTQMGQEVILRCVPISNHLYFYWYRQILGQKVEFLVSFYNNEISEKSEIFDDQFSVERPDGSNFTLKIRSTKLEDSAMYFCASSEQGSGELFFGEGSRLTVL.

V and J are TRBV9 and TRBJ2-7; the D is unclear. V lost 2 bases and J 0 bases, leaving 9 bases between the germline ends. The CDR3 sequence is 14 residues long. Germline V gene lookup returns CDR1 SGDLS and CDR2 YYNGEE. The CDR3: CASSVSDNSYEQYF. The CDR3, as DNA: TGTGCCAGCAGCGTTAGTGACAACTCCTACGAGCAGTACTTC.

This chain uses TRBV6-6 with TRBJ1-5, with D uncertain. Germline V gene sequence: CDR1 MNHNY, CDR2 SVGAGI (reference sequence). Trimming pared 4 bases from V and 3 bases from J, leaving 13 bases between. The CDR3 is 15 residues long. The CDR3 sequence: CASSWRGVANQPQHF. CDR3 DNA: TGTGCCAGCAGTTGGCGGGGAGTGGCCAATCAGCCCCAGCATTTT.

The chain joins TRBV28 to TRBJ1-2; D call uncertain. Germline V gene sequence: CDR1 MDHEN, CDR2 SYDVKM. V gave up 1 base and J gave up 8 bases, with 11 bases separating them. This CDR3 comprises 13 residues. CDR3 protein: CASSLFQLRGYTF. The DNA of the CDR3 is TGTGCCAGCAGTTTATTCCAGTTGCGGGGCTACACCTTC.

This clone has a handful of counts. The chain recombines TRBV30 with TRBJ1-3; D is unresolved. Germline V gene data show CDR1 as GTSNPN and CDR2 as SVGIG (reference sequence). This CDR3 comprises 15 residues. V lost 0 bases to trimming and J lost 1 base, with 10 bases between them. The chain's CDR3 is CAWSVLRGSGNTIYF. CDR3 nucleotides: TGTGCCTGGAGTGTACTAAGAGGGTCTGGAAACACCATATATTTT.

This chain links TRBV11-3 with TRBJ2-3, with D perhaps TRBD1 (5 bases). The V gene's germline CDR1 is SGHNT and CDR2 YENEEA. The length of the CDR3 is 16 residues. Trimming cost V 3 bases and J 6 bases, with 19 bases left between them. The CDR3 region has the DNA TGTGCCAGCAGCTTGCCACCCTCTGGGGCATGGGATACGCAGTATTTT. Translating gives CASSLPPSGAWDTQYF.